This T cell receptor beta chain appears in the sequencing data of a study of T cells in Graves' hyperthyroidism and ophthalmopathy (dated by TCRdb to between 2018 and 2021). Describing the broader study: Peripheral blood was sampled at the time of initial diagnosis, prior to any treatment. A discovery cohort of roughly 100 patients, approximately 45 with Graves' ophthalmopathy and roughly 59 with stable Graves' hyperthyroidism, was used to find distinguishing TCR V-J signatures. Prospective prediction of ophthalmopathy was tested in an independent validation cohort consisting of some 20 hyperthyroidism patients and approximately 16 patients who later progressed to ophthalmopathy. The roughly 100 discovery patients were divided at random into training and test sets in a 7:3 ratio. In roughly six Graves' hyperthyroidism patients, the study also compared T-cell repertoires from thyroid tissue with T-cell repertoires from blood. Once sampling was done, hyperthyroidism patients were given methimazole at a starting dose of 30 mg daily, whereas ophthalmopathy patients were given high-dose intravenous methylprednisolone. According to the paper, TCR Vbeta CDR3 sequencing was carried out on roughly 130 peripheral blood samples, which came from fewer than 50 ophthalmopathy, approximately 72 hyperthyroidism and some 17 progressor patients.

Study-level results and caveats: A 13 V-J signature model separated ophthalmopathy from stable hyperthyroidism, with roughly 88% sensitivity and roughly 84% specificity in cross-validation and 80%/75% in testing. In validation, the model predicted progression to ophthalmopathy a median of roughly 6.1 months before onset, with approximately 71% sensitivity and 72.22% specificity. No statistical method was used to fix the sample size in advance, and group allocation was not hidden from the investigators. Most expanded thyroid clonotypes (frequency above 0.001) were also detected in blood, suggesting blood repertoires may reflect thyroid immune responses.

As for this clonotype: No cognate antigen has been identified for it. No qualities accompany the bases; no much larger clone lies one base away.

Trimming costs V 3 bases and J 6 bases, and their ends lie 11 bases apart. The germline V gene yields SGHTA for CDR1 and FQGNSA for CDR2. Its CDR3 holds 13 amino acids, cysteine through phenylalanine. CDR3 DNA only is kept here, 39 bases in frame from base 1. The hyperthyroidism patients were between 18 and 65 years old and newly diagnosed, with a disease duration of less than 2 months. Exclusion was applied to patients with uncontrolled infections, other autoimmune diseases, pregnancy or lactation. Clinical symptoms, serum thyroxine and TRAb, thyroid ultrasound, and orbital computed tomography formed the basis for the diagnoses. For progressor patients, blood was drawn at the first diagnosis of hyperthyroidism, before any ophthalmopathy symptoms had appeared. PBMCs were isolated from 10 ml of fresh peripheral blood by Ficoll-Paque density gradient centrifugation. Patients classed as progressors first received a Graves' hyperthyroidism diagnosis and then went on to develop ophthalmopathy during follow-up. Total RNA was extracted with Trizol reagent, and quality was checked on an Agilent 2100 Bioanalyzer.

The TCR beta CDR3 regions were amplified from RNA transcripts. The TCR CDR3 was subjected to a first round of RT-PCR using the HTBI primer set and the Qiagen OneStep RT-PCR kit. Libraries were constructed in a second round of multiplex PCR, after which size selection and purification were performed. Libraries were sequenced paired-end with 100 bp reads on an Illumina HiSeq2000. As for the authors' bioinformatics: SOAPnuke was used to process the raw data, with reads discarded if the reads contained adapters or uncalled bases, had a mean Phred below 15, or lacked an exact constant-primer or identifier match. High-quality paired reads were merged with COPE v1.2.5, and unique nucleotide sequences were defined as clonotypes. MiTCR v1.1 was used to align the clonotypes against IMGT TRBV, TRBD and TRBJ reference segments. Analysis was restricted to V-J combinations with a frequency above 0.0001, which covered roughly 99% of repertoires. The TCS score was defined as the ratio of F50 (clonal expansion) to E x V (chaos), calculated using BLOSUM62-based TCRdist between CDR3 peptides within each V-J. Welch's t-statistics and random forest reduced 500 to 650 V-J features to around 14, which were used in a naive Bayes classifier (R e1071). TCRdb trimmed the raw reads at Q25, called clones with MiXCR and kept productive beta chains. Each CDR3 protein appears once, grouped with its most common genes and DNA. None of the V and J calls come from the authors' own analysis; TCRdb made them. This sample comprises 250,000 to 300,000 distinct CDR3 sequences, 12% to 15% of them detected only once. Roughly 31% of the sample goes to the ten largest clones.

The sequence joins TRBV7-2 to TRBJ1-2; possibly the D gene is TRBD1, per 5 matching bases. The sequence was obtained from a woman between 50 and 59 years old with Graves' hyperthyroidism that later progressed to Graves' ophthalmopathy. The sample taken for sequencing was blood. The CDR3: CASSFTREHGYTF. The sequenced DNA: TGTGCCAGCAGCTTCACCAGGGAGCATGGCTACACCTTC.